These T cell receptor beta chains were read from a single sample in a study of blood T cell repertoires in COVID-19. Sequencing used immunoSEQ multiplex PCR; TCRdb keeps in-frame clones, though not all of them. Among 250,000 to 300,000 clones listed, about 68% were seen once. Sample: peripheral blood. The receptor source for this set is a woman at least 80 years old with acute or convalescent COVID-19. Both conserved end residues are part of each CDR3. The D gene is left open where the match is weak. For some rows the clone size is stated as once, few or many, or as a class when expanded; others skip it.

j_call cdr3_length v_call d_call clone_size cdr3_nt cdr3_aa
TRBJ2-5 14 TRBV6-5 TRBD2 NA TGTGCCAGCTCAGGCGGGGGGGCCGAGGAGACCCAGTACTTC CASSGGGAEETQYF
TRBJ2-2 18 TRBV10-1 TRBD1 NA TGCGCCAGCAGTACCTCGGGACAGGGTGATTCGGGTTCCGGGGAGCTGTTTTTT CASSTSGQGDSGSGELFF
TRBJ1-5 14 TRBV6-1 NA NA TGTGCCAGCAGTGAAAGGGCGGGGGGCCAGCCCCAGCATTTT CASSERAGGQPQHF
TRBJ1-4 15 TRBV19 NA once TGTGCCAGTAGTATGAGGCCATTCCCGGAGGAAAAACTGTTTTTT CASSMRPFPEEKLFF
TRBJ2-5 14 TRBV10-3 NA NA TGTGCCATCAGTAGAGCGGACTCCCAGGAGACCCAGTACTTC CAISRADSQETQYF
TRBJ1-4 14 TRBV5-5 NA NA TGTGCCAGCAGCTGGTCAGCAACTAATGAAAAACTGTTTTTT CASSWSATNEKLFF
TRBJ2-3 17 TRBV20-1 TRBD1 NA TGCAGTGCTAGTAAACCCGTCGGGACAGGGAAAACAGATACGCAGTATTTT CSASKPVGTGKTDTQYF
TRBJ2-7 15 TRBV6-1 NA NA TGTGCCAGCAGTGAAAGGGGGGACAGCTCCTACGAGCAGTACTTC CASSERGDSSYEQYF
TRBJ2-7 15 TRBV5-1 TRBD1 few TGCGCCAGCAGCCCGTGGCAGGACAGGTCTTACGAGCAGTACTTC CASSPWQDRSYEQYF
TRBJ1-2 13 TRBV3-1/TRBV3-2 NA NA TGTGCCAGCAGCCCCCGGGGATCCTATGGCTACACCTTC CASSPRGSYGYTF
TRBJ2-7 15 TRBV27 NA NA TGTGCCAGCAGTTTACAGGGCCTTGGTACCTACGAGCAGTACTTC CASSLQGLGTYEQYF
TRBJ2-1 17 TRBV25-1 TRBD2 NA TGTGCCAGCAGTGAAGGGTACGGGACTAGCTTCTACAATGAGCAGTTCTTC CASSEGYGTSFYNEQFF
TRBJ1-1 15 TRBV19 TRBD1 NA TGTGCCAGTAGGGGGGACAGGCAGAAGAACACTGAAGCTTTCTTT CASRGDRQKNTEAFF
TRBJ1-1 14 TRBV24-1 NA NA TGTGCCACCAGTGAGAGTACTAGGGACACTGAAGCTTTCTTT CATSESTRDTEAFF
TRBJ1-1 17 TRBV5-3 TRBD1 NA TGTGCCAGAAGCTTGGGCCCAGGCGGACAGGGGCCGGCTGAAGCTTTCTTT CARSLGPGGQGPAEAFF
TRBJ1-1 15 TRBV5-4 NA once TGTGCCAGCAGCGGCCCGGACAGAATGAACACTGAAGCTTTCTTT CASSGPDRMNTEAFF
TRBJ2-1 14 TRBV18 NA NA TGTGCCAGCTCAGGGGTTAGCGGTTACAATGAGCAGTTCTTC CASSGVSGYNEQFF
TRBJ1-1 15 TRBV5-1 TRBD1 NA TGCGCCAGCCAACGTGACAGGGGGTCGAACACTGAAGCTTTCTTT CASQRDRGSNTEAFF
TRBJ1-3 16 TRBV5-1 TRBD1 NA TGCGCCAGCAGCCCGGCCGGGACAGGGTCTGGAAACACCATATATTTT CASSPAGTGSGNTIYF
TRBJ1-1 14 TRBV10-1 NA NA TGCGCCAGCAGTGAGAATACGCGAGGCACTGAAGCTTTCTTT CASSENTRGTEAFF
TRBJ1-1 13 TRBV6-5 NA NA TGTGCCAGCAGTATACAGATAAACACTGAAGCTTTCTTT CASSIQINTEAFF
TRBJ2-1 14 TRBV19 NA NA TGTGCCAGTAGTATGGGCGGCGGGAACTATGAGCAGTTCTTC CASSMGGGNYEQFF
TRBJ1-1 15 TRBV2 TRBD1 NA TGTGCCAGCAGCCCACAGGGGGCGGCGAACACTGAAGCTTTCTTT CASSPQGAANTEAFF
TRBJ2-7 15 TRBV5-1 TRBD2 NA TGCGCCAGCAGCTTGACTAGCGGGAGTGAGTACGAGCAGTACTTC CASSLTSGSEYEQYF
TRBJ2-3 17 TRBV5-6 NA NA TGTGCCAGCAGCGATGCCCTAGCGTCAGAGATCACAGATACGCAGTATTTT CASSDALASEITDTQYF
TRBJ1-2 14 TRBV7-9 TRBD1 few TGTGCCAGCAGCGGAACAGGGGTTTACTATGGCTACACCTTC CASSGTGVYYGYTF
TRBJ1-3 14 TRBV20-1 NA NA TGCAGTGCTAGTTTCGGAGTCTCTGGAAACACCATATATTTT CSASFGVSGNTIYF
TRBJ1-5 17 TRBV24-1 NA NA TGTGCCACCAGTGATTCGAGGGGTCAGGGGAACAATCAGCCCCAGCATTTT CATSDSRGQGNNQPQHF
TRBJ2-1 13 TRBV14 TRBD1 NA TGTGCCAGCAGCCAAGACCCCGGGACAGGGGTACTCTTC CASSQDPGTGVLF
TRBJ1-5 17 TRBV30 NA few TGTGCCTGGAGTGTACCCCCTGCAGGGGTGGTCAATCAGCCCCAGCATTTT CAWSVPPAGVVNQPQHF
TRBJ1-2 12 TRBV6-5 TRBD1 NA TGTGCCAGCAGTCACAGGGGTGAGGGCTACACCTTC CASSHRGEGYTF
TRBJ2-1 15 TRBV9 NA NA TGTGCCAGCAGCGTTTCAGGGGCGTCCTACAATGAGCAGTTCTTC CASSVSGASYNEQFF
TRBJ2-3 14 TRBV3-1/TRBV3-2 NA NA TGTGCCAGCAGCCTTAGGGGGACCACAGATACGCAGTATTTT CASSLRGTTDTQYF
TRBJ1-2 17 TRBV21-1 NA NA TGTGCCAGCAGCAAAGTGGGTCACCGGGGACAGAGCTATGGCTACACCTTC CASSKVGHRGQSYGYTF
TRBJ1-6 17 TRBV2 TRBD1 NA TGTGCCAGCAGTGAAGGGGGTTCCGGGACAGGGATTTCACCCCTCCACTTT CASSEGGSGTGISPLHF
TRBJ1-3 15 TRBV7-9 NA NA TGTGCCAGCAGCCCAACGACCGGAGGGGGAAACACCATATATTTT CASSPTTGGGNTIYF
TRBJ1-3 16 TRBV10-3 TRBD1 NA TGTGCCATCAGTGGGCCGGGACAGGGAAAAGGAAACACCATATATTTT CAISGPGQGKGNTIYF
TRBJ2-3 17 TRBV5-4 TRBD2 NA TGTGCCAGCAGCCCCGGGACTAGCGGGAGGGGCGCAGATACGCAGTATTTT CASSPGTSGRGADTQYF
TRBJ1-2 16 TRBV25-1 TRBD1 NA TGTGCCAGCAGTGGACCGGGACAGACAACTCCCTATGGCTACACCTTC CASSGPGQTTPYGYTF
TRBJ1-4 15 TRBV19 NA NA TGTGCCAGTAGTATAGATCAGAGGGCTAATGAAAAACTGTTTTTT CASSIDQRANEKLFF
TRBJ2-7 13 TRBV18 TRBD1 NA TGTGCCAGCTCCCGGGACAGGGTCGACGAGCAGTACTTC CASSRDRVDEQYF
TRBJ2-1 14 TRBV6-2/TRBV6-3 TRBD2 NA TGTGCCAGCACCCCGGACTCTGGGAGGGGTGAGCAGTTCTTC CASTPDSGRGEQFF